Listed below are T cell receptor beta chains from one sample, sequenced in a study of cytotoxic CD8 clonotypes in ibrutinib-treated CLL. The data were produced by immunoSEQ multiplex PCR, yet TCRdb's version contains in-frame clones alone and is incomplete. The sample lists roughly 54,000 clones, roughly three fifths occurring once. Source: PBMCs, taken after 24 months of ibrutinib treatment. These receptors originate from a human donor with chronic lymphocytic leukemia. The CDR3 runs from the conserved cysteine through the conserved F or W. Fields, in order: D gene, CDR3 length, clone size, V gene, J gene, CDR3 DNA, CDR3 protein. D genes are given only for firm matches. Clone size is given for some rows only: seen once, a few or many times, or a class if the clone is expanded.

d_gene: NA; len: 14; abundance: NA; v_gene: TRBV5-1; j_gene: TRBJ1-6; CDR3nt: TGCGCCAGCAGCGCGGACACGGGTAATTCACCCCTCCACTTT; CDR3aa: CASSADTGNSPLHF
d_gene: TRBD1; len: 15; abundance: NA; v_gene: TRBV5-1; j_gene: TRBJ2-1; CDR3nt: TGCGCCAGCAGCTTGACGGGGACAGGGGGGAATGAGCAGTTCTTC; CDR3aa: CASSLTGTGGNEQFF
d_gene: NA; len: 15; abundance: NA; v_gene: TRBV6-5; j_gene: TRBJ1-1; CDR3nt: TGTGCCAGCAGCCACGGGGCCGGGATTAACACTGAAGCTTTCTTT; CDR3aa: CASSHGAGINTEAFF
d_gene: TRBD1; len: 14; abundance: NA; v_gene: TRBV9; j_gene: TRBJ2-1; CDR3nt: TGTGCCAGCAGCCCAAGACAGGGAATGAATGAGCAGTTCTTC; CDR3aa: CASSPRQGMNEQFF
d_gene: TRBD1; len: 17; abundance: NA; v_gene: TRBV5-1; j_gene: TRBJ2-7; CDR3nt: TGCGCCAGCAGCTTGGCAACTTGGGACAGATACTCCTACGAGCAGTACTTC; CDR3aa: CASSLATWDRYSYEQYF
d_gene: NA; len: 14; abundance: NA; v_gene: TRBV11-3; j_gene: TRBJ1-6; CDR3nt: TGTGCCAGCAGTCAGAGAGGGGTAGCTTCACCCCTCCACTTT; CDR3aa: CASSQRGVASPLHF
d_gene: TRBD1; len: 14; abundance: medium-sized; v_gene: TRBV7-8; j_gene: TRBJ2-1; CDR3nt: TGTGCCAGCAGCCCTGGGACAGGGGGGGACGAGCAGTTCTTC; CDR3aa: CASSPGTGGDEQFF
d_gene: NA; len: 13; abundance: NA; v_gene: TRBV5-8; j_gene: TRBJ2-7; CDR3nt: TGTGCCAGCAGTCGACAGACAGCCTACGAGCAGTACTTC; CDR3aa: CASSRQTAYEQYF
d_gene: TRBD2; len: 22; abundance: NA; v_gene: TRBV5-1; j_gene: TRBJ2-7; CDR3nt: TGCGCCAGCAGCGCCTGGGGTAGCCGTCCGGGACTAGCGGGGGGGACAACCTACGAGCAGTACTTC; CDR3aa: CASSAWGSRPGLAGGTTYEQYF
d_gene: NA; len: 15; abundance: few; v_gene: TRBV6-5; j_gene: TRBJ2-7; CDR3nt: TGTGCCAGCAGTTACTCCCTCGGAAGAGCCTACGAGCAGTACTTC; CDR3aa: CASSYSLGRAYEQYF
d_gene: NA; len: 15; abundance: NA; v_gene: TRBV5-1; j_gene: TRBJ1-6; CDR3nt: TGCGCCAGCAGCTCCGGCCTGGGTTATAATTCACCCCTCCACTTT; CDR3aa: CASSSGLGYNSPLHF
d_gene: NA; len: 14; abundance: NA; v_gene: TRBV28; j_gene: TRBJ1-2; CDR3nt: TGTGCCAGCAGGAGACTCAATCGGCCCTATGGCTACACCTTC; CDR3aa: CASRRLNRPYGYTF
d_gene: TRBD2; len: 14; abundance: NA; v_gene: TRBV2; j_gene: TRBJ2-1; CDR3nt: TGTGCCAGCAGTGAATCGCGGGGGGGCCTGGGGCAGTTCTTC; CDR3aa: CASSESRGGLGQFF
d_gene: NA; len: 14; abundance: NA; v_gene: TRBV5-1; j_gene: TRBJ2-3; CDR3nt: TGCGCCAGCAGCCCCGGGACCCACACAGATACGCAGTATTTT; CDR3aa: CASSPGTHTDTQYF
d_gene: NA; len: 16; abundance: NA; v_gene: TRBV7-9; j_gene: TRBJ2-7; CDR3nt: TGTGCCAGCAGCTTAGGACGGGAGCGCCAATCCTACGAGCAGTACTTC; CDR3aa: CASSLGRERQSYEQYF
d_gene: NA; len: 13; abundance: NA; v_gene: TRBV2; j_gene: TRBJ2-7; CDR3nt: TGTGCCAGCAGCCGGGACGGCGCCTACGAGCAGTACTTC; CDR3aa: CASSRDGAYEQYF
d_gene: NA; len: 13; abundance: NA; v_gene: TRBV5-1; j_gene: TRBJ1-3; CDR3nt: TGCGCCAGCAGTACGGGGTCGCAGGGCCTCCAGACTTTT; CDR3aa: CASSTGSQGLQTF
d_gene: NA; len: 19; abundance: NA; v_gene: TRBV15; j_gene: TRBJ2-1; CDR3nt: TGTGCCACCAGCAGGGCTGGCGGGGGCCTCCCCAGCTCCTACAATGAGCAGTTCTTC; CDR3aa: CATSRAGGGLPSSYNEQFF
d_gene: NA; len: 15; abundance: few; v_gene: TRBV4-1; j_gene: TRBJ1-2; CDR3nt: TGCGCCAGCAGCCCCGAACCGACGGCAAGAGATGGCTACACCTTC; CDR3aa: CASSPEPTARDGYTF
d_gene: NA; len: 16; abundance: once; v_gene: TRBV5-4; j_gene: TRBJ1-5; CDR3nt: TGTGCCAGCAGCTTGACCGTCGGGGATAGCAATCAGCCCCAGCATTTT; CDR3aa: CASSLTVGDSNQPQHF
d_gene: TRBD1; len: 16; abundance: many; v_gene: TRBV11-2; j_gene: TRBJ2-5; CDR3nt: TGTGCCAGCAGCTTAGGACAGGGGGCCTCACAAGAGACCCAGTACTTC; CDR3aa: CASSLGQGASQETQYF
d_gene: NA; len: 13; abundance: once; v_gene: TRBV11-2; j_gene: TRBJ1-3; CDR3nt: TGTGCCAGCAGCTTAAGCCCTGGAAACACCATATATTTT; CDR3aa: CASSLSPGNTIYF
d_gene: NA; len: 16; abundance: NA; v_gene: TRBV6-1; j_gene: TRBJ2-1; CDR3nt: TGTGCCAGCAGTGAAGGACCTTATCCCCCACAAGATGAGCAGTTCTTC; CDR3aa: CASSEGPYPPQDEQFF
d_gene: NA; len: 13; abundance: NA; v_gene: TRBV7-6; j_gene: TRBJ1-1; CDR3nt: TGTGCCAGCAGCTTAGGACAGCTTACTGAAGCTTTCTTT; CDR3aa: CASSLGQLTEAFF
d_gene: TRBD1; len: 16; abundance: NA; v_gene: TRBV9; j_gene: TRBJ1-4; CDR3nt: TGTGCCAGCAGCGTAGGAGGTGGAGGGGGCCGCGAAAAACTGTTTTTT; CDR3aa: CASSVGGGGGREKLFF
d_gene: TRBD1; len: 15; abundance: NA; v_gene: TRBV6-5; j_gene: TRBJ1-5; CDR3nt: TGTGCCAGCAGCCCGACAGGGACAAACAATCAGCCCCAGCATTTT; CDR3aa: CASSPTGTNNQPQHF
d_gene: NA; len: 15; abundance: NA; v_gene: TRBV5-1; j_gene: TRBJ1-1; CDR3nt: TGCGCCAGCAGCTTGAACGGGGGGCCGAACACTGAAGCTTTCTTT; CDR3aa: CASSLNGGPNTEAFF
d_gene: NA; len: 14; abundance: NA; v_gene: TRBV23-1; j_gene: TRBJ2-2; CDR3nt: TGCGCCAGCACCCCGGACAGGAACACCGGGGAGCTGTTTTTT; CDR3aa: CASTPDRNTGELFF
d_gene: NA; len: 13; abundance: NA; v_gene: TRBV5-6; j_gene: TRBJ2-5; CDR3nt: TGTGCCAGCAGCTGGGGGGCCCAAGAGACCCAGTACTTC; CDR3aa: CASSWGAQETQYF
d_gene: NA; len: 16; abundance: NA; v_gene: TRBV6-6; j_gene: TRBJ2-3; CDR3nt: TGTGCCAGCAGTGCCCCGATACTCGGTAGCACAGATACGCAGTATTTT; CDR3aa: CASSAPILGSTDTQYF
d_gene: NA; len: 10; abundance: many; v_gene: TRBV6-1; j_gene: TRBJ1-4; CDR3nt: TGTGCCAGCGCCAGCGAAAAACTGTTTTTT; CDR3aa: CASASEKLFF
d_gene: NA; len: 14; abundance: NA; v_gene: TRBV5-8; j_gene: TRBJ2-1; CDR3nt: TGTGCCAGCAGCGAAGGGGTTTACTACAATGAGCAGTTCTTC; CDR3aa: CASSEGVYYNEQFF
d_gene: NA; len: 15; abundance: few; v_gene: TRBV6-1; j_gene: TRBJ1-2; CDR3nt: TGTGCCAGCAGTGAACGAGGGGCGTGGAGCTATGGCTACACCTTC; CDR3aa: CASSERGAWSYGYTF
d_gene: NA; len: 14; abundance: NA; v_gene: TRBV27; j_gene: TRBJ1-5; CDR3nt: TGTGCCAGCACCCCCCGGCAAGGTGGTCAGCCCCAGCATTTT; CDR3aa: CASTPRQGGQPQHF
d_gene: NA; len: 15; abundance: NA; v_gene: TRBV7-8; j_gene: TRBJ1-5; CDR3nt: TGTGCCAGCAGCTTAGCGCGGGGCCTTAATCAGCCCCAGCATTTT; CDR3aa: CASSLARGLNQPQHF
d_gene: TRBD1; len: 12; abundance: NA; v_gene: TRBV5-4; j_gene: TRBJ1-1; CDR3nt: TGTGCCAGCAGCTCACCCGCAGGGGGGGCTTTCTTT; CDR3aa: CASSSPAGGAFF
d_gene: NA; len: 15; abundance: NA; v_gene: TRBV9; j_gene: TRBJ2-1; CDR3nt: TGTGCCAGCAGCGTAGACCTCCGCTCCTACAATGAGCAGTTCTTC; CDR3aa: CASSVDLRSYNEQFF
d_gene: NA; len: 11; abundance: few; v_gene: TRBV4-2; j_gene: TRBJ1-2; CDR3nt: TGTGCCAGCAGCCAGTCAGATGGCTACACCTTC; CDR3aa: CASSQSDGYTF
d_gene: NA; len: 17; abundance: NA; v_gene: TRBV5-4; j_gene: TRBJ1-4; CDR3nt: TGTGCCAGCAGCTTGGCCGACTTGGGGGCGGCTAATGAAAAACTGTTTTTT; CDR3aa: CASSLADLGAANEKLFF
d_gene: NA; len: 13; abundance: NA; v_gene: TRBV4-1; j_gene: TRBJ2-1; CDR3nt: TGCGCCAGCAGCCAAGAGAATTACAATGAGCAGTTCTTC; CDR3aa: CASSQENYNEQFF
d_gene: TRBD1; len: 13; abundance: NA; v_gene: TRBV6-1; j_gene: TRBJ2-7; CDR3nt: TGTGCCAGCAGCGCCACAGGGGGCTCCGAGCAGTACTTC; CDR3aa: CASSATGGSEQYF
d_gene: NA; len: 14; abundance: NA; v_gene: TRBV5-1; j_gene: TRBJ2-2; CDR3nt: TGCGCCAGCAGCCCCCTTGCGGGTTCCGGGGAGCTGTTTTTT; CDR3aa: CASSPLAGSGELFF
d_gene: NA; len: 14; abundance: NA; v_gene: TRBV6-5; j_gene: TRBJ1-1; CDR3nt: TGTGCCAGCAGCCCCCACCCCGGGAACACTGAAGCTTTCTTT; CDR3aa: CASSPHPGNTEAFF
d_gene: NA; len: 11; abundance: few; v_gene: TRBV10-1; j_gene: TRBJ1-1; CDR3nt: TGCGCCAGCAGTGGAGCCAGTGAAGCTTTCTTT; CDR3aa: CASSGASEAFF
d_gene: NA; len: 16; abundance: NA; v_gene: TRBV5-1; j_gene: TRBJ2-6; CDR3nt: TGCGCCAGCAGCCCCAGTACAGGGACTGGGGCCAACGTCCTGACTTTC; CDR3aa: CASSPSTGTGANVLTF
d_gene: NA; len: 13; abundance: NA; v_gene: TRBV6-1; j_gene: TRBJ1-2; CDR3nt: TGTGCCAGCAGTGGTTCGAATAACTATGGCTACACCTTC; CDR3aa: CASSGSNNYGYTF
d_gene: NA; len: 16; abundance: NA; v_gene: TRBV5-1; j_gene: TRBJ2-3; CDR3nt: TGCGCCAGCCGACCCGGGATGGGTCCCAGAACAGATACGCAGTATTTT; CDR3aa: CASRPGMGPRTDTQYF
d_gene: TRBD2; len: 16; abundance: few; v_gene: TRBV15; j_gene: TRBJ2-3; CDR3nt: TGTGCCACCAGCCGCGAGAGCGGGGGGGGCAAGGATACGCAGTATTTT; CDR3aa: CATSRESGGGKDTQYF
d_gene: NA; len: 16; abundance: NA; v_gene: TRBV5-1; j_gene: TRBJ1-1; CDR3nt: TGCGCCAGCAGCTTGGTCGGAGGACCGACGAACACTGAAGCTTTCTTT; CDR3aa: CASSLVGGPTNTEAFF
d_gene: NA; len: 14; abundance: NA; v_gene: TRBV29-1; j_gene: TRBJ1-1; CDR3nt: TGCAGCGTTGAAAAGGGGGTTGGGAACACTGAAGCTTTCTTT; CDR3aa: CSVEKGVGNTEAFF
d_gene: TRBD1; len: 17; abundance: NA; v_gene: TRBV4-1; j_gene: TRBJ2-1; CDR3nt: TGCGCCAGCAGCCAAGTCACAGGGGGGATGTCCTACAATGAGCAGTTCTTC; CDR3aa: CASSQVTGGMSYNEQFF
d_gene: NA; len: 14; abundance: NA; v_gene: TRBV13; j_gene: TRBJ2-1; CDR3nt: TGTGCCAGCAGCTTAAGGGTAGTATACAATGAGCAGTTCTTC; CDR3aa: CASSLRVVYNEQFF
d_gene: NA; len: 16; abundance: once; v_gene: TRBV9; j_gene: TRBJ2-1; CDR3nt: TGTGCCAGCAGCCCCCGTGAGCCCGCCAGCCTCAATGAGCAGTTCTTC; CDR3aa: CASSPREPASLNEQFF